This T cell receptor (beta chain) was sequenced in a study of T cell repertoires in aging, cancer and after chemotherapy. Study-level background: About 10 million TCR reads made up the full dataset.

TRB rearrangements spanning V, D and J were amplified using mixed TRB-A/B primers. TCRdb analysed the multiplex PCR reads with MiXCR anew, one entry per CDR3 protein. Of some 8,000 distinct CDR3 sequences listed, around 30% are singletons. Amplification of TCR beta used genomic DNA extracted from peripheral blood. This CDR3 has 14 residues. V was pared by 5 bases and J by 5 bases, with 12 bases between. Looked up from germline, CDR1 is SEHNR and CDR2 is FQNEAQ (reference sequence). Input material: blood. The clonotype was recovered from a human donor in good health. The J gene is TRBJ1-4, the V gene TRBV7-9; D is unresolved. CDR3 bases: TGTGCCAGCAGCACCCGAGGACCCAATGAAAAACTGTTTTTT. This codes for CASSTRGPNEKLFF.